The subject of this entry is one T cell receptor beta chain. Primers included in the PCR were 60 Vbeta and 13 Jbeta primers. The data were produced by immunoSEQ multiplex PCR, yet TCRdb's version contains in-frame clones alone and is incomplete. The table includes 100,000 or so clones, under 80% detected once. The source of the sample is a study of cytomegalovirus exposure and HLA in healthy donors. CDR1 and CDR2 (germline): DFQATT, SNEGSKA (reference sequence). This CDR3 has 10 amino acids. With 7 bases removed from V and 5 bases from J, the gap between germline ends came to 8 bases. Sequenced: PBMCs. This clonotype was sampled from a woman under 30 in good health and CMV-seropositive. V and J are TRBV20-1 and TRBJ1-2; D uncertain. Written as DNA, the CDR3 is TGCAGTGTCATTTCATATGGCTACACCTTC. It is translated as CSVISYGYTF.